What follows is one T cell receptor (beta chain) and its context. The authors made TCR cDNA by 5'RACE template switching, adding a universal primer site and UMIs. TCRdb reprocessed the 5' RACE reads with MiXCR, giving one entry per CDR3 protein. The repertoire holds a few hundred thousand distinct CDR3 sequences, with about 19% as singletons. Germline V gene sequence: CDR1 LNHDA, CDR2 SQIVND (reference sequence). V shed 8 bases and J 2 bases; nucleotides not matched to a gene: 6. The CDR3 is 13 amino acids. This entry is derived from a study of T cells after yellow fever vaccination. The source is a man aged 25 to 40 who received the YFV17D yellow fever vaccine. The chain employs TRBV19 and TRBJ2-7, with 7 bases identical to TRBD2. The sample was PBMCs, taken 15 days after the yellow fever booster vaccination. DNA of the CDR3: TGTGCCAGTCAAGAGGCGGGGGCCTACGAGCAGTACTTC. It specifies CASQEAGAYEQYF.